This T cell receptor beta chain originates from a study of CD8 T cells in ankylosing spondylitis. Study-wide results and limits: Characteristic of ankylosing spondylitis blood, it appeared, was a TCR beta motif comprising about eight highly homologous variants. CD8+ by phenotype, disease-linked clones were relatively rare in peripheral blood. Matched ankylosing spondylitis synovial fluid reportedly showed significant enrichment of disease-linked clones.

With respect to this clonotype: What it binds is unknown. No conserved phenylalanine or tryptophan ends this CDR3, so it is likely a read error.

Making the TCR beta libraries involved quantitative 5'-RACE with molecular barcodes. Each CDR3 protein gets one entry after TCRdb re-called the 5' RACE reads with MiXCR. Seen here are around 250,000 distinct CDR3 sequences, approximately 12% observed once, and the top ten hold about 6.8%. V lost 2 bases to trimming and J lost 0 bases, with 2 bases between them. There are 12 residues in the CDR3. From germline, CDR1 is SEHNR and CDR2 FQNEAQ (reference sequence). This sequence was found in a male donor with ankylosing spondylitis or in good health (not recorded which). The sample consisted of blood, either unsorted or a sorted T cell fraction (not recorded which). The chain combines TRBV7-9 with TRBJ2-7, with no clear D. The CDR3 is CASSLSSYEQYL. In DNA form, the CDR3 reads TGTGCCAGCAGCTTAAGCTCCTACGAGCAGTACCTC.